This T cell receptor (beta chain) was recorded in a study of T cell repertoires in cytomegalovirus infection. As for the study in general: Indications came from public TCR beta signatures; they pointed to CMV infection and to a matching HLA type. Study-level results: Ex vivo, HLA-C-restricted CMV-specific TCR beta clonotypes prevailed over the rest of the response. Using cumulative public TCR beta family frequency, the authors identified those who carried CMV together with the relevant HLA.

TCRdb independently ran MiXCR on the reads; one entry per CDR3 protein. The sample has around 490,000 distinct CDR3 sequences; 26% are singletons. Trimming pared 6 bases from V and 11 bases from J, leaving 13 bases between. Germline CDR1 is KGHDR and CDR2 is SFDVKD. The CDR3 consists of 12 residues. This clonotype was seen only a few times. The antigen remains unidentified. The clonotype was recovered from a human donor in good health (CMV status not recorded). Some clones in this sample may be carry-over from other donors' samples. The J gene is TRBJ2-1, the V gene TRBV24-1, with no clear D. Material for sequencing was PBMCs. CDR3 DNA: TGTGCCACCAGTTTACGACTGGGTAAGCAGTTCTTC. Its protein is CATSLRLGKQFF.